Listed below are T cell receptor beta chains from one sample, sequenced in a study of blood T cell repertoires in COVID-19. The method was immunoSEQ multiplex PCR; TCRdb's version includes in-frame clones alone and lacks a portion of them. The profile shows approximately 49,000 clones, approximately 88% of them singletons. The specimen was peripheral blood. These receptor sequences come from a man between 45 and 60 years old with acute or convalescent COVID-19. The CDR3 runs from the conserved cysteine through the conserved F or W. Each record gives: clone size, D gene, J gene, V gene, CDR3 DNA, CDR3 protein. D genes are given only for firm matches. Not every row has a clone size; where given, it reads once, few, many or a size class.

>few|TRBD2|TRBJ2-1|TRBV6-6
TGTGCCAGCAGCCCAGGGACTAGCGGAGCCAATGAGCAGTTCTTC
CASSPGTSGANEQFF
>.|TRBD1|TRBJ1-6|TRBV28
TGTGCCAGCAGTCCCGGACAGGGGAGCTCCTATAATTCACCCCTCCACTTT
CASSPGQGSSYNSPLHF
>.|.|TRBJ2-1|TRBV20-1
TGCAGTGCTAGTCGGGAGTCGTCCTACAATGAGCAGTTCTTC
CSASRESSYNEQFF
>.|.|TRBJ1-5|TRBV4-1
TGCGCCAGCAGCCAAGGTCAGCAGGGCAATCAGCCCCAGCATTTT
CASSQGQQGNQPQHF
>once|.|TRBJ1-2|TRBV6-1
TGTGCCAGCAGTGAGACACCCTATGGCTACACCTTC
CASSETPYGYTF
>.|.|TRBJ1-1|TRBV5-1
TGCGCCAGCAGCTTGATCGGGGGGCTGAACACTGAAGCTTTCTTT
CASSLIGGLNTEAFF
>.|.|TRBJ1-1|TRBV19
TGTGCCAGTAGTATTACAGGTCTTACTGAAGCTTTCTTT
CASSITGLTEAFF
>.|.|TRBJ2-1|TRBV5-1
TGCGCCAGCAGCTTGGGAGTTGATGAGCAGTTCTTC
CASSLGVDEQFF
>.|TRBD2|TRBJ2-3|TRBV27
TGTGCCAGCAGCCCACTAGCGGGAAGCACAGATACGCAGTATTTT
CASSPLAGSTDTQYF
>.|TRBD2|TRBJ2-1|TRBV5-1
TGCGCCAGCAGCAATAGCGGGAGCTCCTACAATGAGCAGTTCTTC
CASSNSGSSYNEQFF
>once|.|TRBJ1-4|TRBV4-2
TGTGCCAGCAGCCCCCTCAGGGGATCTATGGAAAAACTGTTTTTT
CASSPLRGSMEKLFF
>.|.|TRBJ1-5|TRBV11-2
TGTGCCAGCAGCCAATCAGGGGCCAATCAGCCCCAGCATTTT
CASSQSGANQPQHF
>once|.|TRBJ1-4|TRBV5-1
TGCGCCAGCAGCCCTGACGGAGATACTAATGAAAAACTGTTTTTT
CASSPDGDTNEKLFF
>.|.|TRBJ1-5|TRBV19
TGTGCCAGTAGTATCCAAACAGGTAGCAATCAGCCCCAGCATTTT
CASSIQTGSNQPQHF
>.|.|TRBJ2-5|TRBV28
TGTGCCAGCAGTTTAAGCAGGGGACAAGAGACCCAGTACTTC
CASSLSRGQETQYF
>.|.|TRBJ2-2|TRBV7-8
TGTGCCAGCAGCTTAGCGGGAGGCGACACCGGGGAGCTGTTTTTT
CASSLAGGDTGELFF
>.|TRBD1|TRBJ2-2|TRBV11-3
TGTGCCAGCAGCTCAAGGACAGGTCTGACCGGGGAGCTGTTTTTT
CASSSRTGLTGELFF
>few|.|TRBJ1-5|TRBV15
TGTGCCACCAGCAGAGATAAGGGGAGCAATCAGCCCCAGCATTTT
CATSRDKGSNQPQHF
>once|.|TRBJ2-3|TRBV27
TGTGCCAGCAGCTCGCTAGGGGCTAGCGAGGCAGATACGCAGTATTTT
CASSSLGASEADTQYF
>.|.|TRBJ1-2|TRBV11-2
TGTGCCAGCAGCTTAGGGGGCAGCTCGGATGGCTACACCTTC
CASSLGGSSDGYTF
>.|.|TRBJ1-1|TRBV19
TGTGCCAGTAGTATTCCTTCGACCGGGACACCCATGGGGAAGAACACTGAAGCTTTCTTT
CASSIPSTGTPMGKNTEAFF
>.|.|TRBJ2-3|TRBV5-1
TGCGCCAGCAGCCAAGACAGGACTACAGATACGCAGTATTTT
CASSQDRTTDTQYF